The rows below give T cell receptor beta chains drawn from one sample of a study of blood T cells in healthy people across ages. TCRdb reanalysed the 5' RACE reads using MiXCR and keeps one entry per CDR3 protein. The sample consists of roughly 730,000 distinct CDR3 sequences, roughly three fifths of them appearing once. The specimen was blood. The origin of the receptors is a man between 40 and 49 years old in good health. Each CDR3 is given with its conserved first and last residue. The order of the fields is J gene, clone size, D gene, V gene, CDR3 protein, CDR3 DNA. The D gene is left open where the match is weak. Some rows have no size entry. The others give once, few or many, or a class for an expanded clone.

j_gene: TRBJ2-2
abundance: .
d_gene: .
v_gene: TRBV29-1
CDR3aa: CSVDVPGWGSTGELFF
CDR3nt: TGCAGCGTTGATGTGCCAGGGTGGGGCAGCACCGGGGAGCTGTTTTTT

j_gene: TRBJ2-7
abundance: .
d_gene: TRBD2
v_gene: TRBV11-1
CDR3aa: CASSRTIAGGPHEQYF
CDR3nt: TGTGCCAGCAGCCGTACCATAGCGGGAGGGCCCCACGAGCAGTACTTC

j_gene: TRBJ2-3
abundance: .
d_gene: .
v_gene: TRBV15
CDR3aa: CATSRDRLRGGLDTQYF
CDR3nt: TGTGCCACCAGCAGAGATCGGTTACGGGGCGGGTTGGATACGCAGTATTTT

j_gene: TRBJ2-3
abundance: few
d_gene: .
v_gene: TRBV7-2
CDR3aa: CASSLVVLDTQYF
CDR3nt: TGTGCCAGCAGCTTAGTGGTACTCGATACGCAGTATTTT

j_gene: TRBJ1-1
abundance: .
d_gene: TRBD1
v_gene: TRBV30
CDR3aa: CAVGTGNTEAFF
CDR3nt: TGTGCCGTAGGGACAGGGAACACTGAAGCTTTCTTT

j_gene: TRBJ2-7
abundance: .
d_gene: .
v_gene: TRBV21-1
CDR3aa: CASSKVDILIGFYEQYF
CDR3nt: TGTGCCAGCAGCAAAGTGGACATCCTGATCGGGTTCTACGAGCAGTACTTC

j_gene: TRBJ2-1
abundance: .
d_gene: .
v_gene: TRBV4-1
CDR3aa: CASSQAAAESYNEQFF
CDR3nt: TGCGCCAGCAGCCAAGCGGCAGCCGAATCCTACAATGAGCAGTTCTTC

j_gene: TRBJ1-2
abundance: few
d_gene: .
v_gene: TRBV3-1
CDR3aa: CASSQGADYGYTF
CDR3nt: TGTGCCAGCAGCCAGGGCGCAGACTATGGCTACACCTTC

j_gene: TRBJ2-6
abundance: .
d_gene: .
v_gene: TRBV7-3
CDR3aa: CASREAGANVLTF
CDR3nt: TGTGCCAGCAGGGAAGCTGGGGCCAACGTCCTGACTTTC

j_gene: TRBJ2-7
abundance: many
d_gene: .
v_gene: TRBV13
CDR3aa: CASSLGRGRERWYEQYF
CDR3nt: TGTGCCAGCAGCTTAGGCCGGGGGCGGGAGAGATGGTACGAGCAGTACTTC

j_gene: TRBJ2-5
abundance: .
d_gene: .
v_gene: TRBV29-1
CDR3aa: CSSGHQETQYF
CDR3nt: TGCAGCTCTGGGCACCAAGAGACCCAGTACTTC

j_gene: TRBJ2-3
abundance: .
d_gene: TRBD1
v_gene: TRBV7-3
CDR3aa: CASSSGQSTSDTQYF
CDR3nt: TGTGCCAGCAGCTCGGGACAGAGTACTTCAGATACGCAGTATTTT

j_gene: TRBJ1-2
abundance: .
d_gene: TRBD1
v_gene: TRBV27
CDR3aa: CASGSTGNTPYGYTF
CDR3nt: TGTGCCAGCGGTTCGACAGGGAATACCCCCTATGGCTACACCTTC

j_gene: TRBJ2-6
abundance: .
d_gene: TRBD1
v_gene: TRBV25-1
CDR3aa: CASRTGPHVRTF
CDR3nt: TGTGCCAGCAGGACAGGGCCCCACGTCCGGACTTTC

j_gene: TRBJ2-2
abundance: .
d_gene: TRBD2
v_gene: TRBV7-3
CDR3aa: CASSPHGGANTGELFF
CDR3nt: TGTGCCAGCAGCCCACACGGGGGGGCTAACACCGGGGAGCTGTTTTTT

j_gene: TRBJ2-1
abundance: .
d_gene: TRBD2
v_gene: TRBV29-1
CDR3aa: CSAARGRSYNEQFF
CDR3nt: TGCAGCGCCGCCCGCGGGAGATCATACAATGAGCAGTTCTTC

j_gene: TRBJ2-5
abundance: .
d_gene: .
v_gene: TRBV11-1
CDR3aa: CASSSRTATMYQETQYF
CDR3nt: TGTGCCAGCAGCTCAAGGACGGCAACGATGTACCAAGAGACCCAGTACTTC

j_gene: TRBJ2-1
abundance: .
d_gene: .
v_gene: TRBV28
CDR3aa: CASSQSTGYNEQFF
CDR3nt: TGTGCCAGCAGTCAATCCACAGGGTACAATGAGCAGTTCTTC

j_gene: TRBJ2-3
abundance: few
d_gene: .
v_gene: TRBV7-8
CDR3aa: CASSSFSSISTDTQYF
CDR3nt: TGTGCCAGCAGCTCGTTTTCCAGCATAAGCACAGATACGCAGTATTTT

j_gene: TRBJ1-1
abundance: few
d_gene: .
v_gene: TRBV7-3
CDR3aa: CASRGFRDGGTEAFF
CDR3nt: TGTGCCAGCAGAGGTTTTAGGGATGGCGGCACTGAAGCTTTCTTT

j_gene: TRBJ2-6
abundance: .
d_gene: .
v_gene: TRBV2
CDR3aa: CASSEQTSGANVLTF
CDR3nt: TGTGCCAGCAGTGAGCAGACCTCTGGGGCCAACGTCCTGACTTTC

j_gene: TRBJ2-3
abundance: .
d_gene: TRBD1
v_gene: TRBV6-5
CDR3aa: CASSWDSEGDAQYF
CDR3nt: TGTGCCAGCAGCTGGGACAGCGAGGGGGATGCGCAGTATTTT

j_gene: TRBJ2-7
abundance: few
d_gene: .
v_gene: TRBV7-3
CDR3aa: CASSSGDTGTYEQYF
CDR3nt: TGTGCCAGCAGTTCCGGGGACACCGGTACCTACGAGCAGTACTTC

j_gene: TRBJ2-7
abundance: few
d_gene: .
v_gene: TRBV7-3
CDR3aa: CASSFGGVQGPGYYEQYF
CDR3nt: TGTGCCAGCAGCTTTGGAGGGGTACAGGGTCCGGGCTACTACGAGCAGTACTTC

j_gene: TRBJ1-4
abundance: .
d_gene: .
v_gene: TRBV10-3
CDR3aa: CAIGAGTNEKLFF
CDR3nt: TGTGCCATCGGTGCGGGGACCAATGAAAAACTGTTTTTT

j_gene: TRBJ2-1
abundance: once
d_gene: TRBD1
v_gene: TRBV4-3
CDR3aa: CASSQDSGTVYNEQFF
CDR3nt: TGCGCCAGCAGCCAAGATAGTGGGACAGTCTACAATGAGCAGTTCTTC

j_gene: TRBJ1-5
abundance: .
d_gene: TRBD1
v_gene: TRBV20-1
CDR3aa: CSAARGRTGFGQPQHF
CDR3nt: TGCAGTGCTGCCCGCGGAAGGACAGGGTTCGGTCAGCCCCAGCATTTT

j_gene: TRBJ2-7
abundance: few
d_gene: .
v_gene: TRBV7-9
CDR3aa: CASNAGGSYEQYF
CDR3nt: TGTGCCAGCAACGCTGGGGGGTCCTACGAGCAGTACTTC

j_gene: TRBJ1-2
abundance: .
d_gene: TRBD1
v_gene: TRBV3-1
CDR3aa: CASSQHTGELDGYTF
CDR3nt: TGTGCCAGCAGCCAACACACAGGGGAGTTAGATGGCTACACCTTC

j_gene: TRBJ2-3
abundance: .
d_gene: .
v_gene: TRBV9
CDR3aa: CASSVKARGFADTQYF
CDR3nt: TGTGCCAGCAGCGTAAAGGCACGCGGGTTCGCAGATACGCAGTATTTT

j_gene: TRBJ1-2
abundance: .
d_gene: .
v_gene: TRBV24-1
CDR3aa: CATAASDNYGYTF
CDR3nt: TGTGCCACCGCGGCTAGTGACAATTACGGCTACACCTTC

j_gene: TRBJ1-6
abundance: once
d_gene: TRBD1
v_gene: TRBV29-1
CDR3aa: CEVGDRDSPLHF
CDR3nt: TGCGAGGTGGGGGACAGGGACTCACCCCTCCACTTT

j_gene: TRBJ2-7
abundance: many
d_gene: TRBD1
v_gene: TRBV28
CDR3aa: CASSFGQGEQYF
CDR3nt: TGTGCCAGCAGTTTTGGACAGGGAGAGCAGTACTTC

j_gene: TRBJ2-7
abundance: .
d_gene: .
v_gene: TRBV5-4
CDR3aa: CASSLAIEPYEQYF
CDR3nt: TGTGCCAGCAGCCTGGCGATAGAGCCCTACGAGCAGTACTTC

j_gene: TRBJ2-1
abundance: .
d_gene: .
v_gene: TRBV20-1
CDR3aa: CSARAVPDGREQFF
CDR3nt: TGCAGTGCTAGAGCGGTGCCTGACGGACGTGAGCAGTTCTTC

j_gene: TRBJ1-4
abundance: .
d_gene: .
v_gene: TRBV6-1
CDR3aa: CASSEDSGSVANEKLFF
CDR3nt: TGTGCCAGCAGTGAAGACAGTGGCAGCGTGGCTAATGAAAAACTGTTTTTT

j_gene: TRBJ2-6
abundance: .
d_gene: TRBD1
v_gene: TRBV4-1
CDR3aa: CASSPGQGLSGANVLTF
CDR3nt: TGCGCCAGCAGCCCTGGACAGGGGTTATCTGGGGCCAACGTCCTGACTTTC

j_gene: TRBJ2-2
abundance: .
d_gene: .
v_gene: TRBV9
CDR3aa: CASQSLGTGELFF
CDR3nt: TGTGCCAGCCAGTCTCTTGGGACCGGGGAGTTGTTTTTT

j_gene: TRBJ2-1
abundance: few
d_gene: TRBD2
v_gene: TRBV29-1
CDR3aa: CSASSGSWNEQFF
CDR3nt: TGCAGCGCCTCTAGCGGGAGTTGGAATGAGCAGTTCTTC

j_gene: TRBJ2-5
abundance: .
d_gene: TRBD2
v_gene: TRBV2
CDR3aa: CASSEVGTSGQETQYF
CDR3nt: TGTGCCAGCAGTGAAGTAGGGACTAGCGGACAAGAGACCCAGTACTTC

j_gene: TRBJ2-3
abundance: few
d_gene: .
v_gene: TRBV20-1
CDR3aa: CSARGPHTTDTQYF
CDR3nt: TGCAGTGCCCGTGGGCCGCACACCACAGATACGCAGTATTTT

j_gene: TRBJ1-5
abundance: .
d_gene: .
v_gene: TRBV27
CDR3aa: CASSLSSGGNQPQHF
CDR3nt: TGTGCCAGCAGTTTATCGTCGGGTGGCAATCAGCCCCAGCATTTT

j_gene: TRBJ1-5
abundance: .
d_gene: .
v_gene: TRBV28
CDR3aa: CASSLNQRNQPQHF
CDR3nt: TGTGCCAGCAGTTTAAATCAAAGGAATCAGCCCCAGCATTTT

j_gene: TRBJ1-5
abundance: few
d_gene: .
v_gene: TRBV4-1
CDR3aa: CASSQDPTYQPQHF
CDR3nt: TGCGCCAGCAGCCAAGACCCGACCTATCAGCCCCAGCATTTT

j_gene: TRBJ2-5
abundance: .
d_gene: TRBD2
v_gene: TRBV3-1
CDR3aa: CASRTTSGNNQETQYF
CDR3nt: TGTGCCAGCAGAACTACTAGCGGAAACAACCAAGAGACCCAGTACTTC

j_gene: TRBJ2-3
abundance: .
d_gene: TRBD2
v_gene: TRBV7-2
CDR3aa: CASSSNPSGGKTDTQYF
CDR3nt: TGTGCCAGCAGCAGCAACCCTAGCGGGGGGAAGACAGATACGCAGTATTTT